This record concerns one T cell receptor beta chain sequence. This sample was included in a study of cytomegalovirus exposure and HLA in healthy donors. The PCR contained 60 Vbeta and 13 Jbeta primers. Profiling relied on immunoSEQ multiplex PCR, and the TCRdb table lists in-frame clones only, not all of them. The table lists 150,000 to 170,000 clones, approximately 69% of them singletons. J gave up 4 bases and V 2 bases, and 5 bases lay outside the gene matches. This CDR3 has 15 amino acids. Germline V gene lookup returns CDR1 SGHDN and CDR2 FVKESK. The chain employs TRBV14 and TRBJ2-1, with 7 positions matching TRBD1. This receptor was obtained from a man aged 25 to 40 in good health and CMV-seronegative. The source material was PBMCs. This CDR3 is CASSQYRGVYNEQFF. The CDR3 DNA follows: TGTGCCAGCAGCCAATACAGGGGCGTGTACAATGAGCAGTTCTTC.